The entry below gives a single TCR beta chain sequence along with its context. The data originate from a study of shared clonotypes between healthy human individuals. The protocol was immunoSEQ multiplex PCR, while the TCRdb copy is restricted to in-frame clones and leaves out a portion. Among under 300,000 clones, 60% to 70% were seen once, and the ten largest hold 11%. V dropped 4 bases and J dropped 3 bases, with 13 bases sitting between them. The CDR3 sequence is 15 residues long. The germline V gene encodes CDR1 SEHNR and CDR2 FQNEAQ (reference sequence). The chain has TRBV7-9 and TRBJ1-5; D remains unclear. Material: memory CD4+ T cells sorted from blood. Subset given: CD45RA-negative fraction. The sequence was collected from a man aged 25-45 years in good health. CDR3: CASSSLDGVNQPQHF. The CDR3 coding sequence is TGTGCCAGCAGCTCGCTTGACGGGGTCAATCAGCCCCAGCATTTT.